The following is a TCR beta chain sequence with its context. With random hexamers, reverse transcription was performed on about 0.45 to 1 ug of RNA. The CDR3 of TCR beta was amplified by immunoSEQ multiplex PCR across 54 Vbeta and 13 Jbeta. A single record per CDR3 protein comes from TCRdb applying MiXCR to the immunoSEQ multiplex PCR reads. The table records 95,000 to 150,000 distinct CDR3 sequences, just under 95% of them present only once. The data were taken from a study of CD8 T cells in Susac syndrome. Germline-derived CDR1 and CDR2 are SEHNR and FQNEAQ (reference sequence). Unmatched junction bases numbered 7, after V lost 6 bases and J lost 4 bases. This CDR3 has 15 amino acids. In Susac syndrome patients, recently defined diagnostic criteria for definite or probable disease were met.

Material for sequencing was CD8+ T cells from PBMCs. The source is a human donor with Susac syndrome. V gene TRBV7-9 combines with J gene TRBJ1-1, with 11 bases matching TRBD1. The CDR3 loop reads CASRPDRGLVTEAFF. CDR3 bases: TGTGCCAGCAGGCCGGACAGGGGGCTTGTCACTGAAGCTTTCTTT. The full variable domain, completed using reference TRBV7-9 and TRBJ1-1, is DTGVSQNPRHKITKRGQNVTFRCDPISEHNRLYWYRQTLGQGPEFLTYFQNEAQLEKSRLLSDRFSAERPKGSFSTLEIQRTEQGDSAMYLCASRPDRGLVTEAFFGQGTRLTVV.